A single sample gave rise to the 25 T cell receptor beta chains below, sequenced in a study of early T cells in non-severe SARS-CoV-2 infection. TCRdb used MiXCR to reprocess the 5' RACE reads, holding one entry per CDR3 protein. The profile covers about 80,000 distinct CDR3 sequences, with approximately 9.1% appearing a single time and about 4.8% taken by the ten largest. The sample consisted of whole blood. The receptors come from an adult who was a healthcare worker with PCR-confirmed SARS-CoV-2 infection or an uninfected control (not recorded which).

V and J are TRBV30 and TRBJ1-1; TRBD1 aligns across 9 bases. Germline values: CDR1 GTSNPN, CDR2 SVGIG (reference sequence). The CDR3 sequence is 14 residues long. The trim removed 5 bases at V and 6 bases at J, leaving 10 bases unmatched. This chain's CDR3 is CAWSPDRGFSEAFF. The CDR3 DNA reads TGTGCCTGGTCCCCGGACAGGGGATTTTCTGAAGCTTTCTTT.

This clonotype was seen repeatedly, ten times or more. The CDR3 region is CASINPRGSPLHF. DNA for the CDR3: TGTGCCAGCATCAACCCCAGGGGTTCACCCCTCCACTTT. The chain links TRBV28 to TRBJ1-6; a possible D gene is TRBD1 (6 bases). CDR3 size: 13 residues. From germline, CDR1 is MDHEN and CDR2 SYDVKM. V lost 7 bases to trimming and J lost 9 bases, with 13 bases between them.

In its sample, this clonotype was seen a few times. This sequence joins TRBV3-1 and TRBJ1-2; TRBD1 matches at 7 bases. CDR1 and CDR2 (germline): LGHDT, YNNKEL (reference sequence). The CDR3 has 13 residues. With V trimmed by 6 bases and J by 5 bases, 6 bases remained unmatched. In DNA form, the CDR3 reads TGTGCCAGCAGATCAGGGGGAAAATATGGCTACACCTTC. This sequence encodes CASRSGGKYGYTF.

With regard to this clonotype: A much larger clone differs by one base, so this may be a read error. V gene TRBV28 combines with J gene TRBJ1-2; D unresolved. The CDR3 is 12 residues long. Germline lookup yields CDR1 MDHEN and CDR2 SYDVKM. This chain's CDR3 is CAGSFGTYGYTF. The DNA for the CDR3 is TGTGCCGGCAGTTTCGGCACCTATGGCTACACCTTC.

This clonotype appeared many times. This chain links TRBV3-1 with TRBJ2-5; TRBD2 is a possible D gene (5 bases). The CDR3 loop spans 14 amino acids. Germline lookup yields CDR1 LGHDT and CDR2 YNNKEL (reference sequence). Trimming removed 2 bases at V and 2 bases at J, with 9 bases between. This CDR3 is CASSQREAQETQYF. As DNA, the CDR3 is TGTGCCAGCAGCCAACGGGAAGCACAAGAGACCCAGTACTTC.

This clonotype was seen a few times. As DNA, the CDR3 is TGCGCCAGCAGTGACTCCCCTGGCGGGGAGCTGTTTTTT. Translation gives CASSDSPGGELFF. The chain joins TRBV10-2 to TRBJ2-2; no clear D gene. Germline values: CDR1 WSHSY, CDR2 SAAADI. With 3 bases removed from V and 7 bases from J, the gap between germline ends came to 9 bases. The CDR3 runs 13 residues.

This clonotype was found many times. V gene TRBV12-3 or TRBV12-4 combines with J gene TRBJ1-6; D call uncertain. V lost 9 bases to trimming and J lost 6 bases, with 12 bases between them. There are 13 residues in the CDR3. This chain's CDR3 is CASRRGSNSPLHF. The CDR3 nucleotides are TGTGCCAGTCGTCGAGGTAGTAATTCACCCCTCCACTTT.

This clonotype was detected a few times. CDR3 sequence: CASSQVRERGDTQYF. For the CDR3, the DNA is TGTGCCAGCAGCCAAGTGCGGGAGAGGGGGGATACGCAGTATTTT. This chain joins TRBV4-2 and TRBJ2-3; maybe TRBD2 (7 bases). Germline CDR1 reads LGHNA; CDR2 reads YNFKEQ. V gave up 1 base and J gave up 6 bases, with 14 bases separating them. CDR3 length equals 15 residues.

This clonotype showed up just a few times. The V and J genes are TRBV20-1 and TRBJ2-5; D is ambiguous. Trimming removed 5 bases from V and 4 bases from J, with 8 bases in between. CDR3 length equals 11 residues. Germline lookup yields CDR1 DFQATT and CDR2 SNEGSKA (reference sequence). CDR3 sequence reads: CSAHRAETQYF. In nucleotides, the CDR3 is TGCAGTGCTCATCGGGCAGAGACCCAGTACTTC.

Turning to this clonotype: Since the CDR3 does not end with the conserved phenylalanine or tryptophan, this likely comes from a read error. This rearrangement joins TRBV20-1 to TRBJ2-7; D might be TRBD1 (6 bases). CDR3 size: 15 residues. Trimming took 1 base from V and 0 from J, leaving 13 bases between them. Germline V gene data show CDR1 as DFQATT and CDR2 as SNEGSKA (reference sequence). CDR3 sequence: CSARGVTGSSYEQYL. DNA of the CDR3: TGCAGTGCTAGAGGAGTAACAGGGAGCTCCTACGAGCAGTACCTC.

This clonotype was seen ten or more times. The chain uses TRBV2 and TRBJ2-2; D is uncertain. The CDR3 loop spans 15 amino acids. V gave up 4 bases and J gave up 0 bases, with 9 bases separating them. CDR1 is SNHLY and CDR2 is FYNNEI in the germline V gene. DNA of the CDR3: TGTGCCAGCAGTGCAAGAGCGTCGAACACCGGGGAGCTGTTTTTT. This gives the protein CASSARASNTGELFF. Variable domain in full (rest from reference TRBV2 and TRBJ2-2): EPEVTQTPSHQVTQMGQEVILRCVPISNHLYFYWYRQILGQKVEFLVSFYNNEISEKSEIFDDQFSVERPDGSNFTLKIRSTKLEDSAMYFCASSARASNTGELFFGEGSRLTVL.

This clonotype was seen repeatedly, ten times or more. The chain joins TRBV5-1 to TRBJ2-7; 7 bases match TRBD1. The V gene's germline CDR1 is SGHRS and CDR2 YFSETQ. Trimming removed 4 bases from V and 2 bases from J; junction bases left unmatched: 3. The CDR3 spans 13 residues. The CDR3 nucleotides are TGCGCCAGCAGCATGACAGGGCCCTACGAGCAGTACTTC. This codes for CASSMTGPYEQYF.

The sample holds a few counts of this clonotype. This chain connects TRBV7-9 to TRBJ1-4; D is ambiguous. There are 14 residues in the CDR3. Germline V gives CDR1 SEHNR, CDR2 FQNEAQ (reference sequence). V lost 2 bases, J lost 6 bases, and 10 bases lay in between. The CDR3 bases are TGTGCCAGCAGCTTAATAAGGAACGATGAAAAACTGTTTTTT. Its protein product is CASSLIRNDEKLFF.

This clonotype was counted ten times or more. The chain combines TRBV20-1 with TRBJ2-1; 7 bases fit TRBD2. The CDR3 runs 11 residues. The germline CDR1 and CDR2 sequences are DFQATT and SNEGSKA (reference sequence). The V segment lost 5 bases and the J segment 15 bases; nucleotides outside the gene matches: 10. CDR3 in amino acids: CSADLGGKLFF. For the CDR3, the DNA is TGCAGTGCTGACCTGGGAGGGAAGCTGTTCTTC.

This clonotype was detected ten times or more. The CDR3 loop reads CASSSIALGSYEQYF. The CDR3 nucleotides are TGTGCCAGCAGTTCCATCGCGCTGGGGAGCTACGAGCAGTACTTC. The chain is built from TRBV27 and TRBJ2-7, with D maybe TRBD2 (5 bases). The germline gives CDR1 MNHEY, CDR2 SMNVEV (reference sequence). The CDR3 length is 15 residues. V shed 4 bases and J shed 3 bases, with 16 bases lying between them.

This clonotype was seen ten or more times. The rearrangement links TRBV28 to TRBJ2-7; D may be TRBD2 (5 bases). CDR1 and CDR2 from the germline V gene are MDHEN and SYDVKM. The CDR3 is 12 residues long. V shed 7 bases and J shed 8 bases, with 15 bases lying between them. The CDR3: CASTPPRGKQYF. CDR3 in DNA: TGTGCCAGCACCCCCCCCCGGGGTAAGCAGTACTTC.

The chain combines TRBV10-3 with TRBJ1-1; 8 bases fit TRBD1. Per germline, CDR1 ENHRY and CDR2 SYGVKD. The junction had 8 bases not matched to a gene; V was cut back by 6 bases and J by 2 bases. The CDR3 is 15 residues long. The CDR3 loop reads CAIREEQGGNTEAFF. The CDR3 DNA is TGTGCCATCAGGGAGGAACAGGGGGGCAACACTGAAGCTTTCTTT.

Ten or more counts support this clonotype. This chain links TRBV28 with TRBJ1-2; maybe TRBD1 (6 bases). V dropped 3 bases and J dropped 7 bases, with 15 bases sitting between them. The CDR3 has 14 amino acids. Germline lookup yields CDR1 MDHEN and CDR2 SYDVKM. The DNA of the CDR3 is TGTGCCAGCAGTTTTTTCAACAGGGATGGTGGCTACACCTTC. As protein: CASSFFNRDGGYTF.

This clonotype was picked up many times. The V call is TRBV28, the J call TRBJ2-7; D may be TRBD1 or TRBD2 (5 bases each). V gave up 5 bases and J gave up 4 bases, with 15 bases separating them. The CDR3 has 14 residues. The V gene's germline CDR1 is MDHEN and CDR2 SYDVKM. CDR3 bases: TGTGCCAGCAGTCCCGGGACGAACGTATACGAGCAGTACTTC. Amino acids: CASSPGTNVYEQYF.

This clonotype was seen at least ten times. The V and J genes are TRBV15 and TRBJ1-1; D not resolved. This CDR3 has 15 residues. V was pared by 2 bases and J by 0 bases, with 10 bases between. Germline CDR1 reads LNHNV; CDR2 reads YYDKDF (reference sequence). The CDR3 reads CATSRSLALNTEAFF. In nucleotides, the CDR3 is TGTGCCACCAGCAGATCTCTGGCCTTGAACACTGAAGCTTTCTTT. The whole variable domain, filled in from reference TRBV15 and TRBJ1-1, reads DAMVIQNPRYQVTQFGKPVTLSCSQTLNHNVMYWYQQKSSQAPKLLFHYYDKDFNNEADTPDNFQSRRPNTSFCFLDIRSPGLGDTAMYLCATSRSLALNTEAFFGQGTRLTVV.

There are many counts of this clonotype. One junction end disagrees with the germline gene, perhaps due to a read error. J is TRBJ1-2 and V is TRBV10-3; TRBD1 aligns across 8 bases. The CDR3 has 13 amino acids. The germline V gene has CDR1 ENHRY and CDR2 SYGVKD. The CDR3 DNA sequence: TGTGCCATCGGTGACAGGGGAAGTAATGGCTACACCTTC. Translated: CAIGDRGSNGYTF.

The sample holds many counts of this clonotype. The chain carries TRBV24-1 and TRBJ2-2, with D uncertain. From germline, CDR1 is KGHDR and CDR2 SFDVKD. The CDR3 is 14 amino acids. V lost 1 base and J 2 bases, leaving 4 bases between the germline ends. The CDR3 spells CATSDLSNTGELFF. In DNA, the CDR3 is TGTGCCACCAGTGATTTAAGCAACACCGGGGAGCTGTTTTTT.

This clonotype has only a few counts. J is TRBJ2-7 and V is TRBV14; TRBD2 aligns across 7 bases. The CDR3 totals 16 residues. Trimming removed 4 bases from V and 0 bases from J; junction bases left unmatched: 9. The V gene's germline CDR1 is SGHDN and CDR2 FVKESK. The CDR3 loop reads CASSRLGGVSSYEQYF. The DNA for the CDR3 is TGTGCCAGCAGCCGGTTGGGGGGGGTAAGCTCCTACGAGCAGTACTTC.

The V call is TRBV28, the J call TRBJ2-3; 7 bases fit TRBD1. CDR3 length: 15 residues. CDR1 is MDHEN and CDR2 is SYDVKM in the germline V gene. V was clipped by 4 bases and J by 2 bases; unmatched bases: 6. Written as DNA, the CDR3 is TGTGCCAGCAGTTCACAGGGGTCCCACACAGATACGCAGTATTTT. Translating it yields CASSSQGSHTDTQYF.

The table lists this clonotype with many counts. The chain links TRBV28 to TRBJ2-7; 8 bases align to TRBD1. CDR1 and CDR2 from the germline V gene are MDHEN and SYDVKM. The J segment lost 4 bases and the V segment lost 4 bases, leaving 3 bases of the junction unmatched. This CDR3 has 13 residues. CDR3 in amino acids: CASSSGQGYEQYF. CDR3 in DNA: TGTGCCAGCAGTTCCGGACAGGGTTACGAGCAGTACTTC.